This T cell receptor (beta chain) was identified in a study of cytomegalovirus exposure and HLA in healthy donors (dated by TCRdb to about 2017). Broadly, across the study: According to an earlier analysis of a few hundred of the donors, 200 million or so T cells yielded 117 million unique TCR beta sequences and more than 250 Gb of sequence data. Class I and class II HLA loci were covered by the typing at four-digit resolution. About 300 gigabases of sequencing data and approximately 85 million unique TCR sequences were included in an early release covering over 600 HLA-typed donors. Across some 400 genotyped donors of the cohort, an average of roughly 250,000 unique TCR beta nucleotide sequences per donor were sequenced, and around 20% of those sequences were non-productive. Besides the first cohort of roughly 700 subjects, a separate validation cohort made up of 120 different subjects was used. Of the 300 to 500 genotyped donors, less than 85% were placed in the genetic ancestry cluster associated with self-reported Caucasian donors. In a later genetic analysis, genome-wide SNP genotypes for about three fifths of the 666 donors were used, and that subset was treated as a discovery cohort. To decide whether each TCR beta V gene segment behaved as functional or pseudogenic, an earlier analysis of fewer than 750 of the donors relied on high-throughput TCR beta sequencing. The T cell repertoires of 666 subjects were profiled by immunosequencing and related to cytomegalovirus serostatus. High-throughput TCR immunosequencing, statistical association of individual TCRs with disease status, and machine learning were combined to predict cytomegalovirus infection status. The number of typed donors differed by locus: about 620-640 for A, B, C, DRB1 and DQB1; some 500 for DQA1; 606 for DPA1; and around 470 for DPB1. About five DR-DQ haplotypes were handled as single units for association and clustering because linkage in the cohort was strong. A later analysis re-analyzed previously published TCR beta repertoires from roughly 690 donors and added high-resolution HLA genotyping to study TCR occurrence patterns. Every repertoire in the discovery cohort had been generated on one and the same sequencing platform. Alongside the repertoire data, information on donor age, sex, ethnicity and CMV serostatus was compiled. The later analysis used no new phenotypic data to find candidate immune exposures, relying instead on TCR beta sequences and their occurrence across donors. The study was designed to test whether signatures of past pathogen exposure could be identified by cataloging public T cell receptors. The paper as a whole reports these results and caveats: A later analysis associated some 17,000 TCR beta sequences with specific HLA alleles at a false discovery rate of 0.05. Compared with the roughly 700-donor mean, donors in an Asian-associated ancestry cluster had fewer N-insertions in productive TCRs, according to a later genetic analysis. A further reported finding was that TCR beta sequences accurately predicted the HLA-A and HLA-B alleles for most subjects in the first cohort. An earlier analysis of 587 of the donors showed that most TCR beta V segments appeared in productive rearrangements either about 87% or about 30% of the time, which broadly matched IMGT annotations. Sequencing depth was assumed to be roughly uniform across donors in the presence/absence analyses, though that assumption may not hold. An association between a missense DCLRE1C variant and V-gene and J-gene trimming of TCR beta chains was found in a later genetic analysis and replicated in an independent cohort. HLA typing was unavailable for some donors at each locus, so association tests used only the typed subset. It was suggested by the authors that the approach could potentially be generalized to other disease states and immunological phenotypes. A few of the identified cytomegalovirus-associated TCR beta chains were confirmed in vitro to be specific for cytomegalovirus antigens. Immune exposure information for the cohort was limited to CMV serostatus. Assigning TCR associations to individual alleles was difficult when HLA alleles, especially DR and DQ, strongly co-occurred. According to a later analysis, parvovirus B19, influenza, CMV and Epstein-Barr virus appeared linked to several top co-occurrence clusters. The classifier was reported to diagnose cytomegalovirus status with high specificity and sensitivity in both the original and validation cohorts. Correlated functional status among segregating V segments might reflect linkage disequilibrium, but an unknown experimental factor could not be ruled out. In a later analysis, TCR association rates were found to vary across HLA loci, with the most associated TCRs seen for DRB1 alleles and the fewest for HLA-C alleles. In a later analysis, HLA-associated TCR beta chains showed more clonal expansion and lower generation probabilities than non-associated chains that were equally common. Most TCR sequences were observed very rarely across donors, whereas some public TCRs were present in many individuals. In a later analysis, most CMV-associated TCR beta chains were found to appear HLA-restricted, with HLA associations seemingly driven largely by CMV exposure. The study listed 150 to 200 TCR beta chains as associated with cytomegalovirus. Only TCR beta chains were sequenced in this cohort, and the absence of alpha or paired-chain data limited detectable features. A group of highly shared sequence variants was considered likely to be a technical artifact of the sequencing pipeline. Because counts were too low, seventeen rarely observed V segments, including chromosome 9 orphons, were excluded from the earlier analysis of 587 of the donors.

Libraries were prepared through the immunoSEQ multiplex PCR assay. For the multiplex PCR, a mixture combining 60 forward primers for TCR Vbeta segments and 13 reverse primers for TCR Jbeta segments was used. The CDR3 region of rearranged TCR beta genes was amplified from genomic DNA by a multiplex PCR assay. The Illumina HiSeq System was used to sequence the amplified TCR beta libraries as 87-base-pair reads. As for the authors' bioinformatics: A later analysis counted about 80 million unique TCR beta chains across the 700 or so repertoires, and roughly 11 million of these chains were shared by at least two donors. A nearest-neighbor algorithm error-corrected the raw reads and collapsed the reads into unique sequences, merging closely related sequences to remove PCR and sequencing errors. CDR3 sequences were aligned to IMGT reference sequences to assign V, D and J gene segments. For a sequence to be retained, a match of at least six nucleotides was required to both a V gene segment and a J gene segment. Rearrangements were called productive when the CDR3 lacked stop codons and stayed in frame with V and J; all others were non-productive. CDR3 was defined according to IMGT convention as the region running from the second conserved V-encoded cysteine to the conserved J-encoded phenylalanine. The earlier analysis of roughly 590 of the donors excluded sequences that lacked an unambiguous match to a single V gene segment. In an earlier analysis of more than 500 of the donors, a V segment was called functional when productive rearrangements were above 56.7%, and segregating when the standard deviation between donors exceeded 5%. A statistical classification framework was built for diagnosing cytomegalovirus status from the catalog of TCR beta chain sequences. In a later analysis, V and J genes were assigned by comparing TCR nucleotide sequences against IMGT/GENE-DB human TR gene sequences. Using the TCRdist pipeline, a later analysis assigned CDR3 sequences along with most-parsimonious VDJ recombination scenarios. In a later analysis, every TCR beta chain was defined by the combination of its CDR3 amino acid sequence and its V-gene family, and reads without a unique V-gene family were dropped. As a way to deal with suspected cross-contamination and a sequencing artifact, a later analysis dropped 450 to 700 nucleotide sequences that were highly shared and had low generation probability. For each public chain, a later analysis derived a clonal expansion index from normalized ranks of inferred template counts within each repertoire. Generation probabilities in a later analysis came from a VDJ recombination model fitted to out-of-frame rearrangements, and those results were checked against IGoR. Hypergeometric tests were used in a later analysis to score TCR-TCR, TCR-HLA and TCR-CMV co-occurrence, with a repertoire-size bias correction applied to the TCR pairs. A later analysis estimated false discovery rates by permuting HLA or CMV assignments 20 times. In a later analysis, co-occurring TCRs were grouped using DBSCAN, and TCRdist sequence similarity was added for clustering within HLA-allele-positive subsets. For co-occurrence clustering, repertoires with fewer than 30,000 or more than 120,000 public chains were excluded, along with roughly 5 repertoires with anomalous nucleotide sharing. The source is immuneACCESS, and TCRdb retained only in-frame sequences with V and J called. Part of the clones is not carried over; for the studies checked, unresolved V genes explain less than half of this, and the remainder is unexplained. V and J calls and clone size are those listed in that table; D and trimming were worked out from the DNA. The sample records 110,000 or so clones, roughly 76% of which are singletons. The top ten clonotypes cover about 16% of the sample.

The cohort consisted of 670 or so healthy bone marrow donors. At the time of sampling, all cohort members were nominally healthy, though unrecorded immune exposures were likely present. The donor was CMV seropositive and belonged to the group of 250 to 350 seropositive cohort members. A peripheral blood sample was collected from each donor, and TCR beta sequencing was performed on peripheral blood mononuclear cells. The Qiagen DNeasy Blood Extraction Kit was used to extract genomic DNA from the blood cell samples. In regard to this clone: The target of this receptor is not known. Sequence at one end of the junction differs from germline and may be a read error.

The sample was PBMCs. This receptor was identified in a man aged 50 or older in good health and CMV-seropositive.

In nucleotides, the sequence is TGCGCCAGCAGGCAAGAGAGATCGGGGAGAGAGCGCTACACCTTC. The translation is CASRQERSGRERYTF. The sequence links TRBV4-3 to TRBJ1-2; the D gene is not confidently resolved. CDR1 and CDR2 were assigned from the germline V gene as LGHNA and YSLEER. Taken from cysteine to phenylalanine, the CDR3 has 15 residues. Only the CDR3 DNA is retained, 45 bases long and in frame from the first base.